The clone carrying this TCR beta chain registers medium-sized by frequency. TCRdb reprocessed the 10x single-cell sequencing reads and stores each CDR3 protein as one record, lacking DNA. This repertoire includes roughly 1,400 distinct CDR3 sequences. The data originate from a study of CD8 T cells in cerebrospinal fluid in Alzheimer's disease. CDR1 is LGHDT, CDR2 YNNKEL, per germline (reference sequence). CDR3 length: 14 amino acids. The clonotype originates from a human donor in good health. What was sequenced was cerebrospinal fluid. The genes are TRBV3-1 and TRBJ1-4; the D call from TCRdb, TRBD1, cannot be confirmed without DNA. CDR3: CASRQRDSEEKLFF.